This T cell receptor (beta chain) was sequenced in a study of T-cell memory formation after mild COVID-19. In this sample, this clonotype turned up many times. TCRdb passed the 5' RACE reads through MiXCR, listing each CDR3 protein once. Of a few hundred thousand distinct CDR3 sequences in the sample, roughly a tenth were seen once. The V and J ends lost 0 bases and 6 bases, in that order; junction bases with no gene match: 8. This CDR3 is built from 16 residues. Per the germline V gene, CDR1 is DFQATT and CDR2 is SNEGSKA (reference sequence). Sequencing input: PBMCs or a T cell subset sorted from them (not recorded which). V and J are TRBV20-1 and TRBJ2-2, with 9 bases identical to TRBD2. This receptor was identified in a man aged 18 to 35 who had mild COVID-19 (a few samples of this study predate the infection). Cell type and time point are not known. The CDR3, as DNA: TGCAGTGCTAGAGATTTCCGCGGGGGGGCCGCCGGGGAGCTGTTTTTT. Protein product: CSARDFRGGAAGELFF.